The source of this T cell receptor (beta chain) is a study of T-cell reconstitution after alpha-beta-depleted transplantation in children. Unique molecular identifiers tagged the TCRbeta library. TCRdb recomputed calls from the PCR reads with MiXCR, one row per CDR3 protein. The sample lists some 340,000 distinct CDR3 sequences, about 9.3% occurring once. CDR3 length: 11 residues. Germline V CDR1 and CDR2: SGHRS, YFSETQ. V lost 5 bases, J lost 8 bases, and 8 bases lay in between. This clonotype was counted many times. V gene TRBV5-1 combines with J gene TRBJ2-1; the D is unclear. The receptor was derived from a human donor who donated a stem cell graft to a child with acute lymphoblastic leukemia. This specimen consisted of PBMCs from the stem cell graft donor, obtained from the stem cell graft. In DNA, the CDR3 is TGCGCCAGCAGGGAAGGAGATGAGCAGTTCTTC. As protein: CASREGDEQFF.